The 13 T cell receptor beta chains below all came from one sample that was sequenced in a study of molecular identifiers for immune sequencing clone quantification. TCRdb fed the PCR reads into MiXCR, producing one record per CDR3 protein. Here the sample spans about 640,000 distinct CDR3 sequences, 15% to 20% being singletons. Sequenced material: naive CD8+ T cells from blood, with Jurkat cell RNA spiked in. Subset: FACS-sorted CD8+CD4-CCR7+CD45RA+ naive T cells. The receptors originated from a human donor in good health. Some libraries in this study had Jurkat cell RNA spiked in.

Ten or more counts support this clonotype. The V call is TRBV20-1, the J call TRBJ2-3; 9 positions agree with TRBD1. The CDR3 sequence is 15 residues long. Germline V gene lookup returns CDR1 DFQATT and CDR2 SNEGSKA (reference sequence). J gave up 4 bases and V 3 bases, and 8 bases lay outside the gene matches. The CDR3 DNA reads as TGCAGTGCTAGCTACGGGACAGGGCCCCCAGATACGCAGTATTTT. Its protein product is CSASYGTGPPDTQYF.

The V gene is TRBV18, the J gene TRBJ1-5, with 10 bases identical to TRBD1. This CDR3 comprises 18 residues. Germline CDR1 is KGHSH and CDR2 is LQKENI. The junction had 8 bases not matched to a gene; V was cut back by 2 bases and J by 1 base. The CDR3 loop is CASSPSGTGDWSNQPQHF. The CDR3 region has the DNA TGTGCCAGCTCACCATCGGGGACAGGGGATTGGAGCAATCAGCCCCAGCATTTT.

Many counts were recorded for this clonotype. The chain carries TRBV27 and TRBJ1-1; D is undetermined. Between the trimmed V and J ends, which lost 5 bases and 0 bases, there was a span of 10 bases. The CDR3 contains 14 residues. Germline-derived CDR1 and CDR2 are MNHEY and SMNVEV (reference sequence). The CDR3 spells CASSLLPLNTEAFF. The DNA of the CDR3 is TGTGCCAGCAGTCTGCTCCCGTTGAACACTGAAGCTTTCTTT.

This clonotype came up a few times. The gene calls are TRBV7-2 and TRBJ2-5; 10 bases are a match to TRBD2. From germline, CDR1 is SGHTA and CDR2 FQGNSA. The CDR3 is made up of 14 amino acids. With 5 bases clipped from V and 4 bases from J, the junction kept 4 bases outside the gene matches. The CDR3 here is CASSRSGGGETQYF. CDR3 sequence (DNA): TGTGCCAGCAGCCGAAGCGGGGGGGGAGAGACCCAGTACTTC. The complete variable domain, with remaining parts taken from reference TRBV7-2 and TRBJ2-5, reads GAGVSQSPSNKVTEKGKDVELRCDPISGHTALYWYRQSLGQGLEFLIYFQGNSAPDKSGLPSDRFSAERTGGSVSTLTIQRTQQEDSAVYLCASSRSGGGETQYFGPGTRLLVL.

On this clonotype itself: As the CDR3 is not closed by the conserved phenylalanine or tryptophan, this likely results from a read error. This chain joins TRBV7-9 and TRBJ1-3, with D maybe TRBD1 (5 bases). The germline V gene encodes CDR1 SEHNR and CDR2 FQNEAQ (reference sequence). CDR3 length equals 19 residues. V was cut by 1 base and J by 0 bases, with 19 bases left in between. The CDR3 region is CASSLGEGTRGDSGNTIYL. Here the CDR3 DNA reads TGTGCCAGCAGCTTAGGTGAGGGTACGCGAGGGGACTCTGGAAACACCATATATTTG.

This clonotype was recorded at least ten times. The rearrangement uses TRBV7-9 and TRBJ1-5, with no clear D. CDR3 size: 15 residues. The V gene's germline CDR1 is SEHNR and CDR2 FQNEAQ (reference sequence). The V and J ends lost 5 bases and 2 bases respectively, with 13 bases between them. CDR3 protein: CASSPRGGGNQPQHF. The CDR3 DNA sequence: TGTGCCAGCAGCCCCCGCGGAGGCGGCAATCAGCCCCAGCATTTT.

This clonotype was found many times. V gene TRBV25-1 combines with J gene TRBJ2-7, with D perhaps TRBD2 (6 bases). The germline V gene has CDR1 MGHDK and CDR2 SYGVNS. The length of the CDR3 is 17 residues. V gave up 7 bases and J gave up 0 bases, with 22 bases separating them. CDR3 amino acids: CASKGRAGSNPSYEQYF. The CDR3 region has the DNA TGTGCCAGCAAGGGACGGGCGGGGAGCAATCCCTCCTACGAGCAGTACTTC.

This clonotype came up a few times. One end of the junction is discordant with germline, which a read error may explain. The V and J genes are TRBV27 and TRBJ2-4; D could derive from TRBD1 or TRBD2 (6 bases each). Looked up from germline, CDR1 is MNHEY and CDR2 is SMNVEV (reference sequence). The CDR3 loop spans 14 amino acids. The CDR3 coding sequence is TGTGCCGGCAGTTTAAGGGGGGTCAAAAACATTCAGTACTTC. It specifies CAGSLRGVKNIQYF.

In its sample, this clonotype was seen many times. V is TRBV20-1 and J is TRBJ2-2; D assignment may be TRBD1 or TRBD2 (5 bases each). Germline CDR1 reads DFQATT; CDR2 reads SNEGSKA (reference sequence). The V and J ends lost 1 base and 0 bases respectively, with 9 bases between them. The CDR3 length is 15 residues. The CDR3 DNA reads TGCAGTGCTAGAGCCCGGGGACCGAACACCGGGGAGCTGTTTTTT. Translated, it gives CSARARGPNTGELFF.

About this clonotype: With a much larger clone just one base away, this may be a read error. The CDR3 ends on some other residue instead of the conserved phenylalanine or tryptophan, so this is likely a read error. This chain joins TRBV27 and TRBJ1-2, with TRBD1 as a possible D gene (5 bases). CDR3 length: 17 amino acids. CDR1 and CDR2 from the germline V gene are MNHEY and SMNVEV (reference sequence). V lost 2 bases and J 6 bases, leaving 22 bases between the germline ends. The CDR3 reads CASSLGTTDVAINGYTV. As DNA, the CDR3 is TGTGCCAGCAGTTTAGGGACCACCGACGTAGCTATTAATGGCTACACCGTC.

This clonotype was seen only a few times. The chain uses TRBV7-8 and TRBJ1-5; D may be TRBD1 (6 bases). Germline loops: CDR1 SGHVS, CDR2 FQNEAQ. The CDR3 is 15 amino acids. Trimming took 5 bases from V and 2 from J, leaving 13 bases between them. CDR3: CASSDRSGGNQPQHF. The CDR3 coding sequence is TGTGCCAGCAGCGACAGGTCCGGTGGCAATCAGCCCCAGCATTTT.

This clonotype was recorded many times. V is TRBV7-2 and J is TRBJ2-7; D possibly uses TRBD1 or TRBD2 (5 bases each). The CDR3 loop spans 14 amino acids. Between the trimmed V and J ends, which lost 3 bases and 4 bases, there was a span of 13 bases. Germline CDR1 and CDR2: SGHTA and FQGNSA. CDR3 region: CASSFGTVGYEQYF. In DNA, the CDR3 is TGTGCCAGCAGCTTCGGGACCGTTGGGTACGAGCAGTACTTC.

In its sample, this clonotype was seen many times. V gene TRBV6-5 combines with J gene TRBJ2-3; D gene unclear. This CDR3 is built from 15 residues. Trimming pared 3 bases from V and 0 bases from J, leaving 10 bases between. Germline V lookup: CDR1 MNHEY, CDR2 SVGAGI. CDR3 in amino acids: CASSYIYSSTDTQYF. In nucleotides, the CDR3 is TGTGCCAGCAGTTATATTTACAGTAGCACAGATACGCAGTATTTT.